These 28 T cell receptor beta chains originate from one sample sequenced in a study of radiotherapy plus CTLA-4 blockade in lung cancer. TCRdb keeps only in-frame clones here, not all; method: immunoSEQ multiplex PCR. The repertoire holds roughly 13,000 clones, with roughly 86% as singletons. The material sequenced was peripheral blood, taken from a patient treated with radiotherapy plus ipilimumab. The receptors stem from a human donor with non-small cell lung cancer that progressed on radiotherapy plus ipilimumab. Some clones in this sample may be carry-over from other donors' samples.

The J gene is TRBJ1-3, the V gene TRBV15; the match to TRBD1 covers 7 bases. There are 16 residues in the CDR3. J lost 6 bases, V lost 2 bases, and 10 bases had no gene match. Germline lookup yields CDR1 LNHNV and CDR2 YYDKDF (reference sequence). CDR3 bases: TGTGCCACCAGCAGACGACAGGGCCCAAACGAAAACACCATATATTTT. This gives the protein CATSRRQGPNENTIYF.

The CDR3 DNA sequence: TGTGCCAGCAGCCAAGTTCGTGGAGGTGGTGGCTTGGGCTACGAGCAGTACTTC. Translating it yields CASSQVRGGGGLGYEQYF. The V and J genes are TRBV14 and TRBJ2-7; D may be TRBD2 (5 bases). Germline CDR1 is SGHDN and CDR2 is FVKESK. This CDR3 is 18 amino acids long. Trimming shortened V by 1 base and J by 3 bases, and 22 bases separated the two germline ends. Using reference TRBV14 and TRBJ2-7 for the parts outside the CDR3, the full variable domain is EAGVTQFPSHSVIEKGQTVTLRCDPISGHDNLYWYRRVMGKEIKFLLHFVKESKQDESGMPNNRFLAERTGGTYSTLKVQPAELEDSGVYFCASSQVRGGGGLGYEQYFGPGTRLTVT.

The V call is TRBV28, the J call TRBJ1-4; D ambiguous. The V gene's germline CDR1 is MDHEN and CDR2 SYDVKM. With 8 bases removed from V and 14 bases from J, the gap between germline ends came to 21 bases. This CDR3 region has 13 residues. CDR3 loop: CASSAGGLQSLFF. The CDR3 coding sequence is TGTGCCAGCTCGGCTGGCGGGCTGCAGAGTCTGTTTTTT.

V and J are TRBV9 and TRBJ2-3; D possibly corresponds to TRBD2 (6 bases). The CDR3 runs to 12 residues. V was trimmed by 1 base and J by 8 bases, leaving 8 bases between them. The germline V gene has CDR1 SGDLS and CDR2 YYNGEE. The CDR3 sequence is CASSVQTSTQYF. DNA for the CDR3: TGTGCCAGCAGCGTACAGACTAGTACGCAGTATTTT.

This chain's CDR3 is CASSLSGGEQYF. The CDR3 bases are TGTGCCAGCAGTTTATCAGGGGGCGAGCAGTACTTC. The J gene is TRBJ2-7, the V gene TRBV27; tentatively, D is TRBD1 (6 bases). Between the trimmed V and J ends, which lost 0 bases and 6 bases, there was a span of 6 bases. The CDR3 spans 12 residues. Germline lookup yields CDR1 MNHEY and CDR2 SMNVEV (reference sequence).

V usage is TRBV6-1 and J usage is TRBJ2-4, with D possibly being TRBD1 (6 bases). This CDR3 has 14 residues. V was cut by 3 bases and J by 14 bases, with 20 bases left in between. Germline CDR1 reads MNHNS; CDR2 reads SASEGT. The CDR3 DNA reads as TGTGCCAGCAGTGAGCCCTCTACAGGGAACGCGAAGTACTTC. It specifies CASSEPSTGNAKYF.

The chain combines TRBV12-5 with TRBJ1-6, with 10 positions matching TRBD1. Germline V gene sequence: CDR1 LGHNT, CDR2 FRNRAP. The V gene end was trimmed by 0 bases and the J gene end by 2 bases; junction bases not matched to a gene: 7. This CDR3 contains 19 residues. The CDR3 sequence: CASGLVAGQGRPYNSPLHF. CDR3 nucleotides: TGTGCTAGTGGTTTGGTAGCGGGACAGGGGAGGCCCTATAATTCACCCCTCCACTTT.

This clone was observed once. The chain is built from TRBV5-1 and TRBJ1-1; D remains ambiguous. V was trimmed by 2 bases and J by 4 bases, leaving 9 bases between them. The CDR3 loop spans 13 amino acids. Germline values: CDR1 SGHRS, CDR2 YFSETQ. CDR3 nucleotides: TGCGCCAGCAGCTTCACGCGGGGCACTGAAGCTTTCTTT. Translated, it gives CASSFTRGTEAFF.

This rearrangement joins TRBV13 to TRBJ2-7, with 9 bases lining up with TRBD1. Looked up from germline, CDR1 is PRHDT and CDR2 is FYEKMQ (reference sequence). The CDR3 has 16 residues. The V segment lost 2 bases and the J segment 5 bases; nucleotides outside the gene matches: 10. The CDR3 here is CASSLRPGQGMNEQYF. As DNA, the CDR3 is TGTGCCAGCAGCTTAAGACCGGGACAGGGAATGAACGAGCAGTACTTC.

The CDR3 is CASSGTSGIYEQYF. The CDR3 region has the DNA TGTGCCAGCAGCGGGACTAGCGGTATCTACGAGCAGTACTTC. The genes are TRBV6-6 and TRBJ2-7, with 11 bases lining up with TRBD2. V was pared by 6 bases and J by 3 bases, with 4 bases of the junction left unmatched. CDR3 length: 14 amino acids. Germline CDR1 and CDR2: MNHNY and SVGAGI (reference sequence).

This chain joins TRBV7-8 and TRBJ1-2; possibly TRBD1 for D (5 bases). V shed 1 base and J shed 4 bases, with 16 bases lying between them. Germline V gene sequence: CDR1 SGHVS, CDR2 FQNEAQ. CDR3 size: 16 residues. The CDR3 bases are TGTGCCAGCAGCTTAGACGGGGGGAGCACTCTCTATGGCTACACCTTC. Its translation is CASSLDGGSTLYGYTF. The full variable domain, with the rest looked up from reference TRBV7-8 and TRBJ1-2, is GAGVSQSPRYKVAKRGQDVALRCDPISGHVSLFWYQQALGQGPEFLTYFQNEAQLDKSGLPSDRFFAERPEGSVSTLKIQRTQQEDSAVYLCASSLDGGSTLYGYTFGSGTRLTVV.

The chain employs TRBV19 and TRBJ2-2; 9 nucleotides agree with TRBD1. Germline CDR1 LNHDA, CDR2 SQIVND (reference sequence). V lost 5 bases to trimming and J lost 5 bases; unmatched junction nucleotides: 3. The CDR3 sequence is 14 residues long. CDR3 nucleotides: TGTGCCAGTAGTTGGGACAGGGAGACCGGGGAGCTGTTTTTT. It translates to CASSWDRETGELFF.

This chain uses TRBV15 with TRBJ2-2; D might be TRBD1 (5 bases). The CDR3 extends over 16 amino acids. V was trimmed by 2 bases and J by 2 bases, leaving 12 bases between them. Germline CDR1 LNHNV, CDR2 YYDKDF (reference sequence). CDR3 DNA: TGTGCCACCAGCAGAAATAGGGGATTTAACACCGGGGAGCTGTTTTTT. Protein product: CATSRNRGFNTGELFF.

This rearrangement joins TRBV7-9 to TRBJ1-4; D is perhaps TRBD1 (6 bases). The length of the CDR3 is 16 residues. Germline CDR1 reads SEHNR; CDR2 reads FQNEAQ (reference sequence). V lost 1 base and J 5 bases, leaving 14 bases between the germline ends. CDR3 sequence: CASSLGLAGENEKLFF. CDR3 sequence (DNA): TGTGCCAGCAGCTTAGGTCTCGCAGGGGAGAATGAAAAACTGTTTTTT.

CDR3 nucleotide sequence: TGTGCCAGCAGCTTACCCTACCGACTAGCGGGGGGCTACGAGCAGTACTTC. Translation: CASSLPYRLAGGYEQYF. The V gene is TRBV11-2, the J gene TRBJ2-7, with 13 bases fitting TRBD2. This CDR3 region has 17 residues. Losses at the gene ends were 2 bases for V and 3 bases for J; bases not matched to a gene: 7. Germline CDR1 and CDR2: SGHAT and FQNNGV.

The chain recombines TRBV6-6 with TRBJ1-2; D perhaps matches TRBD1 (6 bases). The CDR3 is made up of 13 amino acids. Looked up from germline, CDR1 is MNHNY and CDR2 is SVGAGI (reference sequence). V dropped 6 bases and J dropped 3 bases, with 11 bases sitting between them. The CDR3 DNA is TGTGCCAGCAGAGAACAGGGCTACTATGGCTACACCTTC. Protein sequence: CASREQGYYGYTF.

V is TRBV27 and J is TRBJ2-5; 8 nucleotides match TRBD2. CDR1 and CDR2 (germline): MNHEY, SMNVEV (reference sequence). J lost 5 bases, V lost 4 bases, and 12 bases had no gene match. The CDR3 spans 16 residues. Here the CDR3 reads CASSSNISGTEETQYF. In DNA form, the CDR3 reads TGTGCCAGCAGTTCGAACATTAGCGGGACGGAGGAGACCCAGTACTTC.

The chain is built from TRBV7-9 and TRBJ2-1; no firm D call. CDR1 and CDR2 (germline): SEHNR, FQNEAQ (reference sequence). V gave up 5 bases and J gave up 0 bases, with 11 bases separating them. CDR3 size: 15 residues. CDR3 nucleotide sequence: TGTGCCAGCAGCCCGGAGTCCAGCTCCTACAATGAGCAGTTCTTC. Protein product: CASSPESSSYNEQFF.

This clone was seen more than once but under ten times. CDR3 coding DNA: TGTGCCAGCAAAGAAGTTCGAGAAAGGGAGCTGTTTTTT. The encoded protein is CASKEVRERELFF. The gene calls are TRBV27 and TRBJ2-2; D is unclear. CDR1 and CDR2 from the germline V gene are MNHEY and SMNVEV (reference sequence). The CDR3 has 13 residues. V lost 7 bases and J lost 9, with 15 bases in between.

CDR3 region: CASTTGNQPQHF. The CDR3 DNA reads as TGTGCCAGTACCACAGGGAACCAGCCCCAGCATTTT. V usage is TRBV19 and J usage is TRBJ1-5; weak D call: TRBD1 (6 bases). Trimming took 7 bases from V and 7 from J, leaving 11 bases between them. This CDR3 contains 12 residues. From germline, CDR1 is LNHDA and CDR2 SQIVND (reference sequence).

The V and J genes are TRBV19 and TRBJ1-2; unclear D gene. V was trimmed by 5 bases and J by 4 bases, leaving 14 bases between them. The CDR3 length is 14 residues. Germline V gene sequence: CDR1 LNHDA, CDR2 SQIVND (reference sequence). CDR3 in amino acids: CASSWYSSGYGYTF. The CDR3 DNA reads as TGTGCCAGTAGTTGGTACAGTTCAGGCTATGGCTACACCTTC.

J is TRBJ2-4 and V is TRBV19; 13 bases are a match to TRBD2. After removal of 4 bases from V and 8 bases from J, the junction contained 11 bases not matched to a gene. Germline CDR1 LNHDA, CDR2 SQIVND (reference sequence). The CDR3 spans 17 residues. For the CDR3, the DNA is TGTGCCAGTAGTAGAGCGGGACTAGCGGGGTCCCGGGACATTCAGTACTTC. It codes for CASSRAGLAGSRDIQYF.

Remarks on this clone: At one end the junction does not follow the germline gene, possibly because of a read error. The V and J genes are TRBV2 and TRBJ2-7; D is perhaps TRBD2 (6 bases). Germline V gene sequence: CDR1 SNHLY, CDR2 FYNNEI. CDR3 length: 14 residues. Here the CDR3 DNA reads TGTGCCAGCAGTGAGGAGGGCAGCTCCCACGAGCAGTACTTC. Protein product: CASSEEGSSHEQYF. The entire variable domain, with the rest obtained from reference TRBV2 and TRBJ2-7, is as follows: EPEVTQTPSHQVTQMGQEVILRCVPISNHLYFYWYRQILGQKVEFLVSFYNNEISEKSEIFDDQFSVERPDGSNFTLKIRSTKLEDSAMYFCASSEEGSSHEQYFGPGTRLTVT.

The CDR3 nucleotides read TGTGCCAGCAGCCAACTAGCGGGGGGGCCAGATGAGCAGTTCTTC. Protein sequence: CASSQLAGGPDEQFF. V is TRBV7-3 and J is TRBJ2-1; TRBD2 agrees at 13 bases. The CDR3 extends over 15 amino acids. Per the germline V gene, CDR1 is SGHTA and CDR2 is FQGTGA. With 5 bases clipped from V and 8 bases from J, the junction kept 6 bases outside the gene matches. The variable domain in full, with the rest retrieved from reference TRBV7-3 and TRBJ2-1, is GAGVSQTPSNKVTEKGKYVELRCDPISGHTALYWYRQSLGQGPEFLIYFQGTGAADDSGLPNDRFFAVRPEGSVSTLKIQRTERGDSAVYLCASSQLAGGPDEQFFGPGTRLTVL.

This clone was recorded only once. The V and J genes are TRBV10-1 and TRBJ2-1; 11 nucleotides align to TRBD2. Trimming took 0 bases from V and 3 from J; bases not matched to a gene: 7. CDR1 and CDR2 (germline): WNHNN, SYGVQD (reference sequence). There are 18 residues in the CDR3. CDR3 region: CASSESWSSGGLYNEQFF. CDR3 in DNA: TGCGCCAGCAGTGAGTCTTGGTCTAGCGGGGGGCTCTACAATGAGCAGTTCTTC.

CDR3 sequence: CASSSVISSYEQYF. CDR3 DNA sequence: TGTGCCAGCAGTTCCGTCATTAGCTCCTACGAGCAGTACTTC. The V gene is TRBV6-5, the J gene TRBJ2-7; D is uncertain. Per the germline V gene, CDR1 is MNHEY and CDR2 is SVGAGI. V gave up 4 bases and J gave up 0 bases, with 10 bases separating them. The CDR3 totals 14 residues.

The chain's CDR3 is CASGLTGGDRLREQYF. The CDR3 bases are TGTGCTAGTGGTTTGACAGGGGGGGACAGGCTACGGGAGCAGTACTTC. The genes are TRBV12-5 and TRBJ2-7; maybe TRBD1 (8 bases). With 2 bases removed from V and 7 bases from J, the gap between germline ends came to 21 bases. Germline V CDR1 and CDR2: LGHNT, FRNRAP. CDR3 length: 16 amino acids.

The sample holds one count of this clone. This rearrangement joins TRBV5-8 to TRBJ2-1; TRBD2 might be the D (5 bases). From germline, CDR1 is SGHTS and CDR2 YDEGEE. This CDR3 has 17 amino acids. V lost 3 bases and J lost 0, with 16 bases in between. The CDR3 DNA follows: TGTGCCAGCAGCTCAAAAAGGGAGTATAGCTCCTACAATGAGCAGTTCTTC. Amino acids: CASSSKREYSSYNEQFF.